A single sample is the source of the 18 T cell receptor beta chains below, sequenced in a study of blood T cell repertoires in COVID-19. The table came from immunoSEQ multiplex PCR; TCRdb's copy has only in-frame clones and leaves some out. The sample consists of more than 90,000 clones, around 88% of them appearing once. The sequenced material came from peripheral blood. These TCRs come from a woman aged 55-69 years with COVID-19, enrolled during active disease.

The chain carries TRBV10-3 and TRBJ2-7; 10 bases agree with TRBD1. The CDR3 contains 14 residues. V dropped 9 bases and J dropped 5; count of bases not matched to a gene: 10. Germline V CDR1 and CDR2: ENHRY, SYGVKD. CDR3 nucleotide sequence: TGTGCCATGGCGGGACAGGGGAGTGGGAACGAGCAGTACTTC. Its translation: CAMAGQGSGNEQYF.

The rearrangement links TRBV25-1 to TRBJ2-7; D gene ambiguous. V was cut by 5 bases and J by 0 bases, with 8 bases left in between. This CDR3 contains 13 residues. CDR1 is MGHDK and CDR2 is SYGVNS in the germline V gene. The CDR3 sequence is CASSTRNSYEQYF. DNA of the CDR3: TGTGCCAGCAGTACGCGGAACTCCTACGAGCAGTACTTC.

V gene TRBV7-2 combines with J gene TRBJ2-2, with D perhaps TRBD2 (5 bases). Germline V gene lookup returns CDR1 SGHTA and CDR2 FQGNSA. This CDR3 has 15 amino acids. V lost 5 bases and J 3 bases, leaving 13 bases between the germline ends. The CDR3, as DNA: TGTGCCAGCAGCCAAAGGACTTCGGACACCGGGGAGCTGTTTTTT. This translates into CASSQRTSDTGELFF.

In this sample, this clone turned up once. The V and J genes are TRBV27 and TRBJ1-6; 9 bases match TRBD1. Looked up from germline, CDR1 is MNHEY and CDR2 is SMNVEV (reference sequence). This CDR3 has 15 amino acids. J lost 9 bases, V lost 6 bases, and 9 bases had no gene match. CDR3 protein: CASRSGTGRSSPLHF. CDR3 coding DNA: TGTGCCAGCAGATCCGGGACAGGGCGAAGTTCACCCCTCCACTTT.

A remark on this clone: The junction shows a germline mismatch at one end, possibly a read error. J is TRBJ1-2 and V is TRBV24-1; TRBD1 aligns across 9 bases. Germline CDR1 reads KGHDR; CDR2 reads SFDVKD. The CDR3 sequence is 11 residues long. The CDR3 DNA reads TGCGAGCCTCCCGGGGACAGGGTTTACACCTTC. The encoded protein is CEPPGDRVYTF.

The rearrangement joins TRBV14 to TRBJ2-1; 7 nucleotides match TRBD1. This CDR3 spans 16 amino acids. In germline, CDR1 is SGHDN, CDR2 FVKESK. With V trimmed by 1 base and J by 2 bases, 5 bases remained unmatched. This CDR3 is CASSQVFQGAYNEQFF. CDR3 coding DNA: TGTGCCAGCAGCCAAGTCTTTCAGGGGGCCTACAATGAGCAGTTCTTC.

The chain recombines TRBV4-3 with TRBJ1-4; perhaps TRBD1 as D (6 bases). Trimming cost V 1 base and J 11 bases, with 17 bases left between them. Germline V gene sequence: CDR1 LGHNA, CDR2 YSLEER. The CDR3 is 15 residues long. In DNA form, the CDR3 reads TGCGCCAGCAGCCAAGCGGCAGGGGCTAATGGGAAACTGTTTTTT. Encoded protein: CASSQAAGANGKLFF.

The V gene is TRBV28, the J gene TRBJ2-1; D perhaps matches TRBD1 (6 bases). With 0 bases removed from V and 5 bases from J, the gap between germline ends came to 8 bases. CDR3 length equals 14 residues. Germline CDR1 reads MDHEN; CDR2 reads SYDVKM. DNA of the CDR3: TGTGCCAGCAGTTTATGGGGGGACAACAATGAGCAGTTCTTC. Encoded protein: CASSLWGDNNEQFF. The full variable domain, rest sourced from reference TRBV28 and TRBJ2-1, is DVKVTQSSRYLVKRTGEKVFLECVQDMDHENMFWYRQDPGLGLRLIYFSYDVKMKEKGDIPEGYSVSREKKERFSLILESASTNQTSMYLCASSLWGDNNEQFFGPGTRLTVL.

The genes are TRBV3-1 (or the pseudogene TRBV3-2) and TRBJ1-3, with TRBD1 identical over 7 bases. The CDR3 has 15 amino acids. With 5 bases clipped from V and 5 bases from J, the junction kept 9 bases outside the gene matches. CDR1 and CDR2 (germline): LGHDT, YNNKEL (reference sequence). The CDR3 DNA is TGTGCCAGCAGCTTAACCGGGACAGTGAGAAACACCATATATTTT. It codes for CASSLTGTVRNTIYF.

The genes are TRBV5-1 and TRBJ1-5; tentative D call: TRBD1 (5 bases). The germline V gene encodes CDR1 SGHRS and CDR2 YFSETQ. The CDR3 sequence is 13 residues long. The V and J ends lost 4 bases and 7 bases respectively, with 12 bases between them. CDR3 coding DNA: TGCGCCAGCAGCGGAGGGAGGGGACAGCCCCAGCATTTT. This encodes CASSGGRGQPQHF.

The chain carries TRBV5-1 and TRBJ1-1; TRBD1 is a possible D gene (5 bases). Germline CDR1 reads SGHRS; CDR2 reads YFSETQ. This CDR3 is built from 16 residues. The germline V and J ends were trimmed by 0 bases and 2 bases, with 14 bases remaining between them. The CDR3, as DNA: TGCGCCAGCAGCTTGGGCGGGGGAGAGGGAAACACTGAAGCTTTCTTT. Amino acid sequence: CASSLGGGEGNTEAFF.

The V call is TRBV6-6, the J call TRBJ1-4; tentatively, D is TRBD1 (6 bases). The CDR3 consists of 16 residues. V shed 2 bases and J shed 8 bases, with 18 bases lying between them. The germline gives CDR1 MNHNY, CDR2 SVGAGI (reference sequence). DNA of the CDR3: TGTGCCAGCAGTTACCGGGCGTGGGTCGGACAGGAAAAACTGTTTTTT. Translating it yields CASSYRAWVGQEKLFF.

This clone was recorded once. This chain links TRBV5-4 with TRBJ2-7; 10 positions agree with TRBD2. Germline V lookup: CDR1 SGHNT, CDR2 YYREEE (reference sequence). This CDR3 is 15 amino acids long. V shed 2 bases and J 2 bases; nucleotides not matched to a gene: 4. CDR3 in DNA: TGTGCCAGCAGCTTTGAAGCGGGGGGGCCCTACGAGCAGTACTTC. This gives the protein CASSFEAGGPYEQYF.

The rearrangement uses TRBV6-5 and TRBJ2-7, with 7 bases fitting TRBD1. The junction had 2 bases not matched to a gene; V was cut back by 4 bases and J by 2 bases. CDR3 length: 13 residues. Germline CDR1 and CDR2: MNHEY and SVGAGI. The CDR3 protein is CASSSGQTYEQYF. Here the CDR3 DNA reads TGTGCCAGCAGTTCGGGACAGACCTACGAGCAGTACTTC.

The CDR3 is CASSGTPNNPSGNTIYF. The CDR3, as DNA: TGCGCCAGCTCCGGGACACCGAACAATCCTTCTGGAAACACCATATATTTT. V is TRBV5-1 and J is TRBJ1-3; a possible D gene is TRBD1 (6 bases). V lost 7 bases and J 1 base, leaving 21 bases between the germline ends. This CDR3 spans 17 amino acids. In germline, CDR1 is SGHRS, CDR2 YFSETQ. The full variable domain, rest sourced from reference TRBV5-1 and TRBJ1-3, is KAGVTQTPRYLIKTRGQQVTLSCSPISGHRSVSWYQQTPGQGLQFLFEYFSETQRNKGNFPGRFSGRQFSNSRSEMNVSTLELGDSALYLCASSGTPNNPSGNTIYFGEGSWLTVV.

The CDR3 sequence is CASKYGETQYF. Here the CDR3 DNA reads TGTGCCAGCAAATACGGAGAGACCCAGTACTTC. The chain joins TRBV2 to TRBJ2-5; D remains unclear. CDR3 size: 11 residues. The ends were cut back, 7 bases at V and 4 bases at J, with 7 bases in the middle. Per the germline V gene, CDR1 is SNHLY and CDR2 is FYNNEI.

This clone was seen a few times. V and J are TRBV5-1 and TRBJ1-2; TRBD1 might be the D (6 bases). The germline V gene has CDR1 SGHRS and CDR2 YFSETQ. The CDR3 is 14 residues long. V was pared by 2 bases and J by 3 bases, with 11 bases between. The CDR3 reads CASSFWGLDYGYTF. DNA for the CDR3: TGCGCCAGCAGCTTCTGGGGGCTAGACTATGGCTACACCTTC.

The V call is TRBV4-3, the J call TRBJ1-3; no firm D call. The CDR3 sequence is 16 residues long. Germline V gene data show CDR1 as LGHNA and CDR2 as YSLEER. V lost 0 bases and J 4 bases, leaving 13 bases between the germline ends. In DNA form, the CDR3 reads TGCGCCAGCAGCCAAGATTCGCCCAGCGCGGGAAACACCATATATTTT. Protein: CASSQDSPSAGNTIYF.